The 7 T cell receptor beta chains listed next were all sequenced from one sample in a study of control samples from healthy donors and cancer patients. Profiled with immunoSEQ multiplex PCR; TCRdb holds only in-frame clones, not every one. The repertoire consists of around 200,000 clones, with about 93% occurring once and the leading ten covering over 1.1%. Sequencing input: blood. The receptors derive from a man between 18 and 29 years old in good health.

J is TRBJ2-5 and V is TRBV4-1; the D is unclear. In germline, CDR1 is MGHRA, CDR2 YSYEKL. The CDR3 totals 16 residues. V lost 4 bases and J 1 base, leaving 16 bases between the germline ends. In DNA form, the CDR3 reads TGCGCCAGCAGCCGCACCCGATTTGCGGTCCAAGAGACCCAGTACTTC. Translated: CASSRTRFAVQETQYF.

This clone was detected a few times. V is TRBV2 and J is TRBJ2-7, with TRBD2 identical over 7 bases. The CDR3 has 13 amino acids. With 5 bases clipped from V and 5 bases from J, the junction kept 6 bases outside the gene matches. Germline loops: CDR1 SNHLY, CDR2 FYNNEI. The CDR3 nucleotides read TGTGCCAGCAGTCGGACTAGTAGCGACGAGCAGTACTTC. Protein: CASSRTSSDEQYF.

V usage is TRBV6-4 and J usage is TRBJ2-1; TRBD2 aligns across 14 bases. Trimming removed 9 bases from V and 3 bases from J; junction bases left unmatched: 7. The germline V gene encodes CDR1 MRHNA and CDR2 SNTAGT. The CDR3 totals 16 residues. CDR3 nucleotides: TGTGCCAGAGGGGGACTAGCGGGGGCTCTCTACAATGAGCAGTTCTTC. It encodes CARGGLAGALYNEQFF.

This sequence joins TRBV2 and TRBJ1-2; 7 bases match TRBD1. The CDR3 has 13 amino acids. The J segment lost 7 bases and the V segment lost 7 bases, leaving 9 bases of the junction unmatched. Germline CDR1 reads SNHLY; CDR2 reads FYNNEI. The CDR3: CASNPDRDLGYTF. In nucleotides, the CDR3 is TGTGCCAGCAACCCTGACAGGGATCTTGGCTACACCTTC.

J is TRBJ2-3 and V is TRBV12-3 or TRBV12-4; possible D gene TRBD2, 5 bases. The CDR3 spans 11 residues. Deletions cut 6 bases from V and 10 bases from J, with 11 bases between. The CDR3 is CASSGMASQYF. The CDR3 coding sequence is TGTGCCAGCAGCGGGATGGCGTCGCAGTATTTT.

The chain recombines TRBV5-4 with TRBJ2-2, with D possibly TRBD1 on 5 matching bases. The CDR3 length is 16 residues. The germline V and J ends were trimmed by 4 bases and 3 bases, with 16 bases remaining between them. The germline V gene encodes CDR1 SGHNT and CDR2 YYREEE (reference sequence). CDR3 nucleotide sequence: TGTGCCAGCAGCCCCCAGACAGAATCGCACACCGGGGAGCTGTTTTTT. As protein: CASSPQTESHTGELFF.

The count of this clone is one. The chain combines TRBV10-3 with TRBJ2-7, with 7 bases that match TRBD1. Germline loops: CDR1 ENHRY, CDR2 SYGVKD. CDR3 size: 13 residues. V was pared by 6 bases and J by 6 bases, with 8 bases of the junction left unmatched. Here the CDR3 reads CAIRTGTPSEQYF. The CDR3 region has the DNA TGTGCCATCAGGACAGGGACCCCCTCCGAGCAGTACTTC.